The 8 T cell receptor beta chains below come from one sample, sequenced in a study of T cell responses to AZD1222 COVID-19 vaccine. Sequencing was performed with immunoSEQ multiplex PCR; in TCRdb, only in-frame clones are kept and a portion is missing. The table records some 120,000 clones, roughly 93% of them present only once. The starting material was peripheral blood, obtained on day 0 of AZD1222 vaccination. These receptors were obtained from an adult in good health.

The chain carries TRBV15 and TRBJ2-7; 13 positions match TRBD2. Germline CDR1 LNHNV, CDR2 YYDKDF (reference sequence). The CDR3 spans 15 residues. V lost 1 base and J lost 6; bases outside the gene matches: 3. This chain's CDR3 is CATSRGLAGGVEQYF. CDR3 nucleotide sequence: TGTGCCACCAGCAGAGGACTAGCGGGAGGAGTCGAGCAGTACTTC.

The gene calls are TRBV10-3 and TRBJ1-3; D is unclear. The germline V and J ends were trimmed by 4 bases and 4 bases, with 11 bases remaining between them. Per the germline V gene, CDR1 is ENHRY and CDR2 is SYGVKD. The CDR3 length is 14 residues. The CDR3 bases are TGTGCCATCAGTGGGGCACTAGCCGGAAACACCATATATTTT. Translated: CAISGALAGNTIYF.

The CDR3 reads CASSYGHSYEQYF. The CDR3 DNA is TGTGCCAGCAGTTACGGCCACTCCTACGAGCAGTACTTC. The chain employs TRBV6-2 or TRBV6-3 and TRBJ2-7, with unresolved D. The CDR3 runs to 13 residues. The V gene's germline CDR1 is MNHEY and CDR2 SVGEGT. V shed 2 bases and J shed 0 bases, with 5 bases lying between them.

The chain links TRBV28 to TRBJ2-7; D is unresolved. V was pared by 0 bases and J by 0 bases, with 12 bases between. This CDR3 spans 16 amino acids. Germline-derived CDR1 and CDR2 are MDHEN and SYDVKM. In DNA form, the CDR3 reads TGTGCCAGCAGTTTATGGAGCAGGCTTCTCTCCTACGAGCAGTACTTC. This gives the protein CASSLWSRLLSYEQYF.

The rearrangement links TRBV6-5 to TRBJ2-2; no clear D. CDR1 is MNHEY, CDR2 SVGAGI, per germline. Between the trimmed V and J ends, which lost 11 bases and 5 bases, there was a span of 12 bases. The CDR3 is made up of 12 amino acids. CDR3 sequence: CAGRVTTGELFF. In nucleotides, the CDR3 is TGTGCCGGCCGGGTCACTACCGGGGAGCTGTTTTTT.

In its sample, this clone was seen once. V and J are TRBV19 and TRBJ1-6, with TRBD1 matching over 8 bases. Trimming took 10 bases from V and 5 from J; bases not matched to a gene: 10. The CDR3 loop spans 15 amino acids. Germline values: CDR1 LNHDA, CDR2 SQIVND (reference sequence). CDR3 sequence: CATTPGGANNSPLHF. DNA of the CDR3: TGTGCCACCACACCAGGGGGCGCGAATAATTCACCCCTCCACTTT.

This clone is a singleton in its sample. The CDR3 sequence is CSSLRGGADTEAFF. CDR3 coding DNA: TGCAGCTCACTAAGGGGGGGAGCGGACACTGAAGCTTTCTTT. The chain links TRBV29-1 to TRBJ1-1; D possibly corresponds to TRBD1 (6 bases). Trimming took 8 bases from V and 3 from J, leaving 19 bases between them. The CDR3 loop spans 14 amino acids. Germline loops: CDR1 SQVTM, CDR2 ANQGSEA.

The chain joins TRBV30 to TRBJ1-1; D gene uncertain. Germline V gene lookup returns CDR1 GTSNPN and CDR2 SVGIG (reference sequence). There are 14 residues in the CDR3. V lost 4 bases and J lost 5, with 17 bases in between. CDR3 in DNA: TGTGCCTGGATTAAGCCTCGATTTGGGACTGAAGCTTTCTTT. Amino acids: CAWIKPRFGTEAFF.